Below, 19 T cell receptor beta chains from the same sample are listed, as sequenced in a study of blood T cells in healthy people across ages (dated by TCRdb to between 2014 and 2016). Library preparation was by 5' RACE. Sequencing used an Illumina HiSeq 2500. A second PCR of roughly 7 to 12 cycles was run with a J-beta primer mix and a sample-barcoded 5' primer. TCRdb itself trimmed the public reads at Q25 with fastp, ran MiXCR and retained productive beta chains. Each CDR3 protein appears once, grouped with its most common genes and DNA. This sample is represented by some 710,000 distinct CDR3 sequences; 22% of them were singletons. Roughly a fifth of the sample lies in the top ten. Input material: blood. The receptor source for this set is an older man in good health.

This clonotype has only a few counts. The germline gene is not matched at one end of the junction; a read error may be the cause. This sequence joins TRBV12-3 or TRBV12-4 and TRBJ1-5; 10 bases are a match to TRBD1. This CDR3 is 15 amino acids long. This CDR3 reads CASRAGTGANLPQHF. The CDR3 DNA is TGTGCCAGCAGGGCCGGGACAGGGGCCAATCTGCCCCAGCATTTT.

This clonotype showed up just a few times. The chain combines TRBV5-1 with TRBJ2-2; TRBD2 agrees at 7 bases. With V trimmed by 2 bases and J by 2 bases, 9 bases remained unmatched. The CDR3 covers 17 residues. The germline CDR1 and CDR2 sequences are SGHRS and YFSETQ. CDR3 in DNA: TGCGCCAGCAGCTTTCCCCCTGGCGGGGGTAACACCGGGGAGCTGTTTTTT. This encodes CASSFPPGGGNTGELFF.

As to this clonotype: With a much larger clone just one base away, this may be a read error. The chain combines TRBV12-3 or TRBV12-4 with TRBJ2-1, with D perhaps TRBD2 (6 bases). The J call may be mistaken, given a closer DNA end match to TRBJ2-5. The CDR3 totals 14 residues. CDR3 nucleotides: TGTGCCAGCAGTTTAGCACTAGCTCGAGAGACCCAGTACTTC. It yields the protein CASSLALARETQYF.

This clonotype came up a few times. The V call is TRBV5-5, the J call TRBJ2-3; D not resolved. This CDR3 is 13 amino acids long. V was pared by 3 bases and J by 2 bases, with 7 bases between. The V gene's germline CDR1 is SGHKS and CDR2 YYEKEE (reference sequence). CDR3 sequence reads: CASSSSPTDTQYF. CDR3 nucleotides: TGTGCCAGCAGCTCCTCGCCCACAGATACGCAGTATTTT.

The chain uses TRBV29-1 and TRBJ1-2; 9 bases line up with TRBD1. The CDR3 length is 13 residues. Germline CDR1 reads SQVTM; CDR2 reads ANQGSEA. V gave up 7 bases and J gave up 7 bases; unmatched junction bases: 10. As DNA, the CDR3 is TGCAGCGCCCGACGGACAGGGGATGGTGGCTACACCTTC. Its translation is CSARRTGDGGYTF.

This chain links TRBV7-9 with TRBJ2-5; 12 bases line up with TRBD2. Losses at the gene ends were 2 bases for V and 5 bases for J; bases not matched to a gene: 6. Per germline, CDR1 SEHNR and CDR2 FQNEAQ (reference sequence). The CDR3 is made up of 16 amino acids. The CDR3 nucleotides are TGTGCCAGCAGCTTAATCACTAGCGGGAGGTCGGAGACCCAGTACTTC. It is translated as CASSLITSGRSETQYF.

The rearrangement links TRBV20-1 to TRBJ2-1, with 12 bases aligning to TRBD2. After removal of 4 bases from V and 9 bases from J, the junction contained 10 bases not matched to a gene. Germline V gives CDR1 DFQATT, CDR2 SNEGSKA (reference sequence). The CDR3 sequence is 15 residues long. The CDR3, as DNA: TGCAGTGCTAAGACTAGCGGGAGAGGGGGGAGTGAGCAGTTCTTC. Encoded protein: CSAKTSGRGGSEQFF.

This clonotype has just a few counts. The V gene is TRBV14, the J gene TRBJ2-2; 9 bases fit TRBD2. There are 19 residues in the CDR3. The germline CDR1 and CDR2 sequences are SGHDN and FVKESK. With V trimmed by 3 bases and J by 4 bases, 15 bases remained unmatched. The CDR3 reads CASSHPKAAGGLRTGELFF. As DNA, the CDR3 is TGTGCCAGCAGCCACCCGAAGGCAGCGGGGGGACTACGCACCGGGGAGCTGTTTTTT.

This chain connects TRBV12-3 or TRBV12-4 to TRBJ2-7; 7 bases are shared with TRBD1. Trimming cost V 5 bases and J 4 bases; bases outside gene matches: 11. The CDR3 is 15 amino acids. Here the CDR3 reads CASSPGTVGIYEQYF. CDR3 DNA: TGTGCCAGCAGTCCGGGGACAGTAGGAATTTACGAGCAGTACTTC.

This clonotype was seen only a few times. The chain has TRBV18 and TRBJ2-5; no definite D call. CDR3 length: 14 residues. V was pared by 2 bases and J by 2 bases, with 9 bases between. Looked up from germline, CDR1 is KGHSH and CDR2 is LQKENI. This chain's CDR3 is CASSPVRSQETQYF. DNA of the CDR3: TGTGCCAGCTCACCAGTCCGCAGTCAAGAGACCCAGTACTTC.

The genes are TRBV5-1 and TRBJ2-1; 11 nucleotides line up with TRBD2. The CDR3 totals 16 residues. From germline, CDR1 is SGHRS and CDR2 YFSETQ. V was pared by 4 bases and J by 5 bases, with 8 bases of the junction left unmatched. The CDR3 loop reads CASSVRLAGLNNEQFF. CDR3 DNA: TGCGCCAGCAGCGTCAGACTAGCGGGGTTGAACAATGAGCAGTTCTTC. Full variable domain (missing parts from reference TRBV5-1 and TRBJ2-1): KAGVTQTPRYLIKTRGQQVTLSCSPISGHRSVSWYQQTPGQGLQFLFEYFSETQRNKGNFPGRFSGRQFSNSRSEMNVSTLELGDSALYLCASSVRLAGLNNEQFFGPGTRLTVL.

This clonotype occurred a few times. The chain joins TRBV20-1 to TRBJ2-5; 9 bases align to TRBD1. Trimming removed 0 bases from V and 1 base from J; junction bases left unmatched: 6. CDR1 DFQATT and CDR2 SNEGSKA come from the germline V gene (reference sequence). CDR3 length equals 16 residues. CDR3 residues: CSARDLRGQGQETQYF. CDR3 sequence (DNA): TGCAGTGCTAGAGATCTGAGGGGACAGGGCCAAGAGACCCAGTACTTC.

This clonotype has a handful of counts. V is TRBV28 and J is TRBJ1-5, with D maybe TRBD1 (6 bases). Germline lookup yields CDR1 MDHEN and CDR2 SYDVKM. Between the trimmed V and J ends, which lost 2 bases and 3 bases, there was a span of 14 bases. The CDR3 spans 16 residues. The CDR3 is CASSLPGDGFNQPQHF. The CDR3 nucleotides read TGTGCCAGCAGTTTACCAGGGGATGGATTCAATCAGCCCCAGCATTTT.

The chain is built from TRBV2 and TRBJ2-4, with TRBD1 matching 9 bases. The CDR3 sequence is 15 residues long. V shed 4 bases and J 4 bases; nucleotides not matched to a gene: 5. In germline, CDR1 is SNHLY, CDR2 FYNNEI. CDR3 amino acids: CASSVLDRGKNIQYF. The CDR3 nucleotides read TGTGCCAGCAGTGTCCTTGACAGGGGGAAAAACATTCAGTACTTC.

This clonotype was seen only a few times. The chain recombines TRBV7-3 with TRBJ2-5; no reliable D call. CDR1 is SGHTA, CDR2 FQGTGA, per germline. This CDR3 has 13 residues. The ends were cut back, 1 base at V and 5 bases at J, with 8 bases in the middle. CDR3 nucleotide sequence: TGTGCCAGCAGCTTAAACGGTCTGGAGACCCAGTACTTC. Protein: CASSLNGLETQYF.

This clonotype occurred a few times. The chain uses TRBV9 and TRBJ2-5, with D possibly being TRBD1 or TRBD2 (5 bases each). Germline CDR1 SGDLS, CDR2 YYNGEE. Deletions cut 1 base from V and 0 bases from J, with 10 bases between. This CDR3 spans 15 amino acids. The CDR3 sequence is CASSVLGTYQETQYF. CDR3 nucleotides: TGTGCCAGCAGCGTACTTGGGACGTACCAAGAGACCCAGTACTTC. Filled out from reference TRBV9 and TRBJ2-5, the complete variable domain reads DSGVTQTPKHLITATGQRVTLRCSPRSGDLSVYWYQQSLDQGLQFLIQYYNGEERAKGNILERFSAQQFPDLHSELNLSSLELGDSALYFCASSVLGTYQETQYFGPGTRLLVL.

This clonotype was counted between two and nine times. This rearrangement joins TRBV15 to TRBJ2-1; TRBD2 matches 13 bases. Judging by the DNA end, TRBJ2-7 fits better; the J call may be wrong. Germline CDR1 reads LNHNV; CDR2 reads YYDKDF (reference sequence). The CDR3 is made up of 15 amino acids. CDR3 amino acids: CATSKGLAGNYEQYV. The CDR3 coding sequence is TGTGCCACCAGCAAGGGACTAGCGGGAAATTACGAGCAGTACGTC.

The chain couples TRBV19 to TRBJ1-2, with 7 positions matching TRBD1. Trimming took 6 bases from V and 5 from J; bases not matched to a gene: 6. CDR1 LNHDA and CDR2 SQIVND come from the germline V gene (reference sequence). The CDR3 extends over 13 amino acids. As DNA, the CDR3 is TGTGCCAGTAGGAAGACAGGGAATTATGGCTACACCTTC. It is translated as CASRKTGNYGYTF.

This clonotype was detected only a few times. The rearrangement links TRBV29-1 to TRBJ1-1, with unresolved D. Germline V CDR1 and CDR2: SQVTM, ANQGSEA. With 0 bases removed from V and 3 bases from J, the gap between germline ends came to 8 bases. The CDR3 contains 13 residues. CDR3 region: CSVEDADDTEAFF. CDR3 nucleotide sequence: TGCAGCGTTGAAGATGCCGACGACACTGAAGCTTTCTTT.